This T cell receptor (beta chain) was found in a study of blood T cells in healthy people across ages. The use of a sample-barcoded 5' primer and a J-beta primer mix characterized a second PCR of roughly 7 to 11 cycles. There were at least 2.5 million CDR3-containing paired-end reads obtained from each sample. TCRdb called the 5' RACE reads again in MiXCR, with one record for every CDR3 protein. This sample has 2 million or so distinct CDR3 sequences; around 50% occur once, and the top ten carry less than 2.5%. As for this clonotype: Its antigen is unidentified.

No fewer than 6 micrograms of total RNA were isolated from every sample. Deletions cut 4 bases from V and 7 bases from J, with 8 bases between. CDR1 is DFQATT and CDR2 is SNEGSKA in the germline V gene (reference sequence). This CDR3 spans 10 amino acids. Findings and caveats of the study: For the donors, CMV status was unknown and possibly confounded expanded clonotype changes. Reliance upon unsorted PBMCs precluded definitive naive versus antigen-experienced comparison.

V usage is TRBV20-1 and J usage is TRBJ2-7, with D perhaps matching TRBD1 (5 bases). The sequence was obtained from a middle-aged woman in good health. The specimen was blood. CDR3 DNA sequence: TGCAGTGCTACCAGGACAGAGCAGTACTTC. This gives the protein CSATRTEQYF.